This T cell receptor (beta chain) came from a study of T cells in Graves' hyperthyroidism and ophthalmopathy (dated by TCRdb to between 2017 and 2020). With respect to the entire study: Peripheral blood was collected at initial diagnosis, before any treatment. To identify TCR V-J signatures that set the groups apart, the researchers used a discovery cohort of 100 patients, made up of 40 to 45 with Graves' ophthalmopathy and about 55 with stable Graves' hyperthyroidism. Whether ophthalmopathy could be predicted prospectively was tested in an independent validation cohort made up of roughly 20 hyperthyroidism patients plus 17 patients who later progressed to ophthalmopathy. For training and testing, the 100 or so patients in the discovery cohort were randomly divided in a 7:3 ratio. In several Graves' hyperthyroidism patients, the study also compared T-cell repertoires from thyroid tissue with T-cell repertoires from blood. After sampling, hyperthyroidism patients received methimazole starting at 30 mg daily, and ophthalmopathy patients received high-dose intravenous methylprednisolone. According to the paper, TCR Vbeta CDR3 sequencing was carried out on roughly 130 peripheral blood samples, which came from fewer than 50 ophthalmopathy, 75 or so hyperthyroidism and approximately 17 progressor patients.

TCR beta CDR3 regions were amplified from RNA transcripts. The TCR CDR3 was subjected to a first round of RT-PCR using the HTBI primer set and the Qiagen OneStep RT-PCR kit. Libraries were constructed in a second round of multiplex PCR, after which size selection and purification were performed. Paired-end sequencing of the libraries was performed with 100 bp reads on an Illumina HiSeq2000. Regarding the original processing steps: Raw data were processed with SOAPnuke, discarding reads with adapters, uncalled bases, mean Phred below 15, or no exact constant-primer or identifier match. High-quality paired reads were merged using COPE v1.2.5, and each unique nucleotide sequence was defined as a clonotype. MiTCR v1.1 was used to align the clonotypes against IMGT TRBV, TRBD and TRBJ reference segments. Analysis was restricted to V-J combinations with a frequency above 0.0001, which covered about 99% of repertoires. The TCS score was defined as F50 (clonal expansion) divided by E x V (chaos), with BLOSUM62-based TCRdist calculated between CDR3 peptides within each V-J. Welch's t-statistics and random forest reduced just over 500 V-J features to 10 to 15, which were used in a naive Bayes classifier (R e1071). The similarity between thyroid and blood repertoires was quantified using the Morisita-Horn index. TCRdb reworked the public reads: Q25 trimming with fastp, MiXCR clone assembly, productive beta chains retained. Each record represents a unique CDR3 protein, reported with the most common genes and DNA among its rows. The V and J calls follow TCRdb's processing rather than the paper's. This sample lists hundreds of thousands of distinct CDR3 sequences; under 15% were detected once. About 4% of the sample comes from the top ten.

This clonotype was recorded at least ten times. Its binding antigen is unknown. Base-call qualities are not available, and no considerably larger clone is one nucleotide away. The investigation overall reported the following: Sample size was not statistically predetermined, and investigators were not blinded to group allocation. Most expanded thyroid clonotypes (frequency above 0.001) were also detected in blood, a finding suggesting that blood repertoires may reflect thyroid immune responses. During validation, the model predicted progression to ophthalmopathy a median of around six months ahead of onset, with around 65% sensitivity and 72.22% specificity. A 13 V-J signature model separated ophthalmopathy from stable hyperthyroidism, with roughly 88% sensitivity and roughly 81% specificity in cross-validation and 80%/75% in testing.

The CDR3 numbers 14 residues from cysteine through phenylalanine. Only the CDR3 portion is preserved as DNA: 42 bases, with reading frame beginning at the first base. Trimming leaves V shorter by 6 bases and J shorter by 6 bases, with the junction holding 8 bases beyond the gene matches. Moderately to severely active disease, a Clinical Activity Score of at least 3, a NOSPECS grade of at least 4, and a duration under 3 months were present in ophthalmopathy patients. Any patient with an uncontrolled infection, another autoimmune disease, pregnancy or lactation was excluded. Diagnoses relied on clinical symptoms, serum thyroxine and TRAb, thyroid ultrasound and orbital computed tomography. Ficoll-Paque density gradient centrifugation was used to isolate PBMCs from about 10 ml of fresh peripheral blood. Trizol reagent was used to extract total RNA, and RNA quality was then checked on an Agilent 2100 Bioanalyzer.

The specimen was blood. This clonotype originated in a middle-aged woman with Graves' ophthalmopathy. The chain links TRBV12-3 or TRBV12-4 with TRBJ1-5; 7 of the junction bases match TRBD1. CDR3 loop: CASSPDREGQPQHF. The DNA sequence reads TGTGCCAGCAGCCCCGACAGGGAGGGTCAGCCCCAGCATTTT.